Each of the 8 T cell receptor beta chains below was sequenced from the same sample in a study of PD-1 blockade in mismatch repair-deficient tumors. Their specific antigens are unknown. Clones were read by immunoSEQ multiplex PCR, and TCRdb kept only the in-frame ones, dropping some. The sample lists 8,500 to 10,000 clones; around 88% were seen once. The time point: roughly 10-day in vitro stimulation with candidate neoantigen peptide 2. Sequenced material: cells cultured in vitro, taken from a patient treated with pembrolizumab. The receptor source for this set is an adult with mismatch repair-deficient cancer.

The rearrangement links TRBV10-3 to TRBJ2-5; no clear D gene. CDR3 length: 11 residues. The V and J ends lost 10 bases and 5 bases respectively, with 11 bases between them. Looked up from germline, CDR1 is ENHRY and CDR2 is SYGVKD. The CDR3 sequence: CATSTLETQYF. CDR3 nucleotides: TGTGCCACGTCAACTCTGGAGACCCAGTACTTC.

The chain is built from TRBV6-1 and TRBJ2-7, with TRBD2 as a possible D gene (5 bases). CDR1 and CDR2 from the germline V gene are MNHNS and SASEGT. V shed 1 base and J shed 3 bases, with 10 bases lying between them. This CDR3 is built from 14 residues. The CDR3 loop is CASSEVGDYYEQYF. Written as DNA, the CDR3 is TGTGCCAGCAGTGAAGTGGGAGATTACTACGAGCAGTACTTC.

The rearrangement links TRBV28 to TRBJ1-1; D perhaps matches TRBD1 (5 bases). The CDR3 consists of 17 residues. The germline V gene encodes CDR1 MDHEN and CDR2 SYDVKM. Between the trimmed V and J ends, which lost 2 bases and 3 bases, there was a span of 19 bases. Written as DNA, the CDR3 is TGTGCCAGCAGTTTAACTCAATGGGGCAGGGAATACACTGAAGCTTTCTTT. Amino acids: CASSLTQWGREYTEAFF.

The chain links TRBV10-3 to TRBJ1-1; D remains ambiguous. Looked up from germline, CDR1 is ENHRY and CDR2 is SYGVKD. The V gene lost 6 bases and the J gene lost 5 bases, with 10 bases spanning the gap. This CDR3 is 12 amino acids long. CDR3 in DNA: TGTGCCATCAGAATCGGGGAAACTGAAGCTTTCTTT. Amino acid sequence: CAIRIGETEAFF.

The CDR3 sequence is CSAGDVYEQYF. In DNA, the CDR3 is TGCAGTGCTGGGGACGTCTACGAGCAGTACTTC. V is TRBV20-1 and J is TRBJ2-7, with D perhaps given as TRBD1 or TRBD2 (5 bases each). Germline assignment: CDR1 DFQATT and CDR2 SNEGSKA (reference sequence). The CDR3 has 11 amino acids. With 5 bases removed from V and 3 bases from J, the gap between germline ends came to 8 bases.

The chain has TRBV5-4 and TRBJ2-2; D gene ambiguous. V lost 0 bases to trimming and J lost 7 bases, with 7 bases between them. CDR1 is SGHNT and CDR2 is YYREEE in the germline V gene (reference sequence). The CDR3 runs 13 residues. The CDR3 here is CASSLGTRGELFF. The CDR3 region has the DNA TGTGCCAGCAGCTTGGGGACCCGCGGGGAGCTGTTTTTT.

This chain uses TRBV27 with TRBJ2-1; TRBD1 agrees at 11 bases. Germline assignment: CDR1 MNHEY and CDR2 SMNVEV (reference sequence). Germline trimming cut 5 bases from V and 7 bases from J; bases unmatched to any gene: 7. This CDR3 is 15 amino acids long. The CDR3 sequence is CASSPDRGLRNEQFF. The CDR3 DNA follows: TGTGCCAGCAGTCCGGACAGGGGGCTTCGGAATGAGCAGTTCTTC.

The V and J genes are TRBV27 and TRBJ2-1, with TRBD2 identical over 9 bases. The trim removed 4 bases at V and 3 bases at J, leaving 1 base unmatched. The germline CDR1 and CDR2 sequences are MNHEY and SMNVEV (reference sequence). The CDR3 loop spans 14 amino acids. The CDR3 DNA reads TGTGCCAGCAGTTCTAGCGGGATCTACAATGAGCAGTTCTTC. Protein: CASSSSGIYNEQFF.